The 24 T cell receptor beta chains below all came from one sample that was sequenced in a study of beta chain features in type 1 diabetes. Expressed TCRB transcripts were sequenced after all isolated RNA was converted to cDNA. The repertoire was sequenced with immunoSEQ multiplex PCR; TCRdb's copy has only in-frame clones and lacks some. The sample yields 450,000 to 550,000 clones, about 32% seen once. The sequenced sample consisted of naive CD4+ T cells from blood. All receptors come from a man younger than 35 in good health.

V and J are TRBV6-6 and TRBJ2-5; TRBD2 matches at 8 bases. Germline V lookup: CDR1 MNHNY, CDR2 SVGAGI (reference sequence). J was trimmed by 1 base and V by 10 bases; bases with no gene match: 8. This CDR3 is 14 amino acids long. CDR3 sequence: CATGRAGAQETQYF. The CDR3 region has the DNA TGTGCCACCGGGCGAGCGGGAGCCCAAGAGACCCAGTACTTC.

This clone was observed a handful of times. The chain has TRBV7-2 and TRBJ2-7, with 9 bases matching TRBD2. This CDR3 is built from 15 residues. The ends lost 1 base at V and 2 bases at J; junction bases unmatched: 3. The germline V gene encodes CDR1 SGHTA and CDR2 FQGNSA. CDR3: CASSLETSGTYEQYF. The DNA of the CDR3 is TGTGCCAGCAGCTTAGAGACTAGCGGAACCTACGAGCAGTACTTC.

This chain connects TRBV4-2 to TRBJ2-1, with 12 bases matching TRBD2. The germline CDR1 and CDR2 sequences are LGHNA and YNFKEQ. J lost 10 bases, V lost 4 bases, and 5 bases had no gene match. CDR3 length: 14 residues. The CDR3 protein is CASSRTGTSGEQFF. CDR3 coding DNA: TGTGCCAGCAGCCGGACCGGGACTAGCGGGGAGCAGTTCTTC.

The chain combines TRBV18 with TRBJ2-3; D perhaps matches TRBD1 (5 bases). V was shortened by 7 bases and J by 3 bases, with 11 bases between the two germline ends. The germline CDR1 and CDR2 sequences are KGHSH and LQKENI. This CDR3 has 13 amino acids. The CDR3 DNA follows: TGTGCCAGCTTTAGGGGCCAGACAGATACGCAGTATTTT. Amino acids: CASFRGQTDTQYF.

The rearrangement links TRBV6-6 to TRBJ1-2; D unresolved. Trimming removed 6 bases at V and 4 bases at J, with 12 bases between. CDR1 is MNHNY, CDR2 SVGAGI, per germline (reference sequence). The CDR3 consists of 13 residues. The CDR3 bases are TGTGCCAGCAGCGACACAACGGGCTATGGCTACACCTTC. Translation gives CASSDTTGYGYTF.

J is TRBJ1-4 and V is TRBV9; TRBD1 matches at 7 bases. The V gene's germline CDR1 is SGDLS and CDR2 YYNGEE. This CDR3 spans 16 amino acids. V trimming: 0 bases; J trimming: 7 bases; junction bases outside the gene matches: 9. The CDR3 spells CASSVASGQAGEKLFF. CDR3 bases: TGTGCCAGCAGCGTAGCAAGTGGACAGGCGGGTGAAAAACTGTTTTTT.

The gene calls are TRBV30 and TRBJ1-1; D perhaps matches TRBD1 (5 bases). The CDR3 consists of 11 residues. Trimming took 2 bases from V and 10 from J, leaving 11 bases between them. Per the germline V gene, CDR1 is GTSNPN and CDR2 is SVGIG (reference sequence). In nucleotides, the CDR3 is TGTGCCTGGAGTCCCGGGACGGTAGCTTTCTTT. Protein: CAWSPGTVAFF.

This clone appeared a single time. V gene TRBV7-9 combines with J gene TRBJ2-7, with D maybe TRBD1 (6 bases). The CDR3 totals 12 residues. Germline CDR1 and CDR2: SEHNR and FQNEAQ (reference sequence). The V gene lost 11 bases and the J gene lost 4 bases, with 15 bases spanning the gap. The CDR3 region is CAGGRVGYEQYF. CDR3 coding DNA: TGTGCCGGGGGCAGGGTTGGATACGAGCAGTACTTC.

This clone was seen only a few times. This chain joins TRBV5-6 and TRBJ2-1; D unclear. CDR1 is SGHDT and CDR2 is YYEEEE in the germline V gene. V lost 7 bases, J lost 10 bases, and 15 bases lay in between. This CDR3 has 12 amino acids. The CDR3 nucleotides read TGTGCCAGCCACCGGTGGCCCCGGGAGCAGTTCTTC. Protein product: CASHRWPREQFF.

There are a few counts of this clone. The chain joins TRBV5-1 to TRBJ2-5; 9 bases match TRBD2. Trimming removed 0 bases from V and 4 bases from J; junction bases left unmatched: 7. The germline V gene encodes CDR1 SGHRS and CDR2 YFSETQ. The CDR3 covers 16 residues. The CDR3 bases are TGCGCCAGCAGCTTGGCCGTAGCGGGAGTCCCAGAGACCCAGTACTTC. It codes for CASSLAVAGVPETQYF. The whole variable domain, remainder taken from reference TRBV5-1 and TRBJ2-5, is KAGVTQTPRYLIKTRGQQVTLSCSPISGHRSVSWYQQTPGQGLQFLFEYFSETQRNKGNFPGRFSGRQFSNSRSEMNVSTLELGDSALYLCASSLAVAGVPETQYFGPGTRLLVL.

The V call is TRBV7-3, the J call TRBJ2-3; D may be TRBD2 (6 bases). The CDR3 spans 16 residues. Germline V gives CDR1 SGHTA, CDR2 FQGTGA. Trimming took off 3 bases at V and 3 bases at J, with 16 bases between the two ends. The CDR3 DNA reads as TGTGCCAGCAGCTTCGGGGCCGGGGAGGCGACAGATACGCAGTATTTT. Translation: CASSFGAGEATDTQYF.

This clone was observed a few times. The chain has TRBV11-1 and TRBJ2-1, with D unresolved. V lost 7 bases and J lost 7, with 11 bases in between. Germline V lookup: CDR1 SGHAT, CDR2 FQDESV (reference sequence). The CDR3 spans 12 residues. The CDR3 sequence is CASTPYENEQFF. The DNA for the CDR3 is TGTGCCAGCACCCCGTACGAAAATGAGCAGTTCTTC.

The chain couples TRBV7-9 to TRBJ1-1; tentatively, D is TRBD1 (5 bases). CDR1 is SEHNR, CDR2 FQNEAQ, per germline (reference sequence). Trimming took off 5 bases at V and 6 bases at J, with 25 bases between the two ends. CDR3 length equals 17 residues. The CDR3 DNA is TGTGCCAGCAGCAACTCCAAGTTCGGGGACCTTACGGCTGAAGCTTTCTTT. It codes for CASSNSKFGDLTAEAFF.

This clone was found a few times. The CDR3 DNA sequence: TGCGCCATCCGAGAGACAGGGACCGGAAACACCATATATTTT. Protein: CAIRETGTGNTIYF. This chain links TRBV10-2 with TRBJ1-3; 7 bases are a match to TRBD1. Looked up from germline, CDR1 is WSHSY and CDR2 is SAAADI. Losses at the gene ends were 10 bases for V and 4 bases for J; bases not matched to a gene: 10. This CDR3 has 14 amino acids.

This clone was seen only a few times. The chain employs TRBV29-1 and TRBJ1-1; TRBD1 matches 7 bases. The CDR3 runs to 13 residues. Germline values: CDR1 SQVTM, CDR2 ANQGSEA. V lost 7 bases to trimming and J lost 0 bases; unmatched junction nucleotides: 5. CDR3 nucleotide sequence: TGCAGCGCCCCGGGACAGCTGAACACTGAAGCTTTCTTT. This gives the protein CSAPGQLNTEAFF.

The genes are TRBV25-1 and TRBJ2-1, with TRBD1 identical over 8 bases. Per the germline V gene, CDR1 is MGHDK and CDR2 is SYGVNS. The CDR3 totals 13 residues. V shed 2 bases, J shed 10 bases, and the junction held 4 bases outside the gene matches. The CDR3 reads CASSEDRGREQFF. The DNA of the CDR3 is TGTGCCAGCAGTGAAGACAGGGGCCGCGAGCAGTTCTTC.

The rearrangement joins TRBV7-2 to TRBJ2-5; perhaps TRBD1 as D (6 bases). This CDR3 contains 13 residues. Between the trimmed V and J ends, which lost 6 bases and 4 bases, there was a span of 12 bases. Germline V gene lookup returns CDR1 SGHTA and CDR2 FQGNSA. The CDR3 DNA sequence: TGTGCCAGCAGAAACAGGGTTGGAGAGACCCAGTACTTC. This encodes CASRNRVGETQYF.

This clone turned up a few times. This rearrangement joins TRBV28 to TRBJ1-4; weak D call: TRBD1 (5 bases). V dropped 5 bases and J dropped 5 bases, with 15 bases sitting between them. Germline V gene lookup returns CDR1 MDHEN and CDR2 SYDVKM. The CDR3 loop spans 15 amino acids. As DNA, the CDR3 is TGTGCCAGCAGTGTCGCCGGGGGAAGGAATGAAAAACTGTTTTTT. It specifies CASSVAGGRNEKLFF.

The sample holds a few counts of this clone. The rearrangement uses TRBV7-8 and TRBJ2-5; 7 bases align to TRBD2. V gave up 1 base and J gave up 4 bases; unmatched junction bases: 9. This CDR3 is built from 16 residues. Germline V gene data show CDR1 as SGHVS and CDR2 as FQNEAQ. CDR3 coding DNA: TGTGCCAGCAGCTTAGTTGTGGGAGGGCCAATAGAGACCCAGTACTTC. This translates into CASSLVVGGPIETQYF. Complete variable domain (other parts from reference TRBV7-8 and TRBJ2-5): GAGVSQSPRYKVAKRGQDVALRCDPISGHVSLFWYQQALGQGPEFLTYFQNEAQLDKSGLPSDRFFAERPEGSVSTLKIQRTQQEDSAVYLCASSLVVGGPIETQYFGPGTRLLVL.

The chain is built from TRBV7-2 and TRBJ2-7; D may be TRBD1 or TRBD2 (5 bases each). Trimming shortened V by 4 bases and J by 2 bases, and 12 bases separated the two germline ends. This CDR3 has 14 residues. Looked up from germline, CDR1 is SGHTA and CDR2 is FQGNSA. CDR3 DNA sequence: TGTGCCAGCAGCTCGCAGGGACCAACCTACGAGCAGTACTTC. Translating it yields CASSSQGPTYEQYF.

A few counts support this clone. CDR3 sequence: CAWGLSWETQYF. The DNA for the CDR3 is TGTGCCTGGGGCCTCTCTTGGGAGACCCAGTACTTC. The chain links TRBV30 to TRBJ2-5; the D is unclear. Germline lookup yields CDR1 GTSNPN and CDR2 SVGIG (reference sequence). This CDR3 region has 12 residues. Trimming left V 5 bases short and J 5 bases short, with 12 bases between.

In its sample, this clone was seen a few times. The V gene is TRBV4-2, the J gene TRBJ2-7; D unclear. Trimming stripped 0 bases from V and 0 bases from J, with 12 bases between. The CDR3 totals 16 residues. Germline V lookup: CDR1 LGHNA, CDR2 YNFKEQ. In DNA, the CDR3 is TGTGCCAGCAGCCAAGATCCCTCCTCCAGCTCCTACGAGCAGTACTTC. It codes for CASSQDPSSSSYEQYF.

The chain couples TRBV12-5 to TRBJ2-7; D remains unclear. The germline V gene encodes CDR1 LGHNT and CDR2 FRNRAP. CDR3 length: 14 residues. Trimming pared 5 bases from V and 5 bases from J, leaving 16 bases between. The CDR3 here is CASGTPVSGDEQYF. In DNA, the CDR3 is TGTGCTAGTGGTACCCCTGTGTCTGGCGACGAGCAGTACTTC.

The table lists this clone with a few counts. This chain connects TRBV30 to TRBJ2-2; 10 bases match TRBD2. The CDR3 totals 16 residues. The germline gives CDR1 GTSNPN, CDR2 SVGIG (reference sequence). Trimming took 0 bases from V and 3 from J; bases not matched to a gene: 4. This chain's CDR3 is CAWSVLAGRYTGELFF. Written as DNA, the CDR3 is TGTGCCTGGAGTGTACTAGCGGGACGTTACACCGGGGAGCTGTTTTTT.